These 3 T cell receptor beta chains share one sample of origin, sequenced in a study of graft-versus-host responses after intestinal transplantation. Antigens of these TCRs are unknown. The protocol was immunoSEQ multiplex PCR, while the TCRdb copy is restricted to in-frame clones and leaves out a portion. The sample consists of 60,000 to 80,000 clones, about 92% of them appearing once. Sequenced here: unstimulated CD8+ T cells sorted from spleen or lymph node cells, sampled before intestinal transplant. The receptor set was obtained from a human donor who received an intestinal transplant.

V usage is TRBV5-8 and J usage is TRBJ1-5, with unresolved D. Trimming cost V 4 bases and J 3 bases, with 14 bases left between them. Germline V gene data show CDR1 as SGHTS and CDR2 as YDEGEE. CDR3 length: 15 amino acids. CDR3 DNA: TGTGCCAGCAGCCCGCTCGCAGTATACAATCAGCCCCAGCATTTT. Translated, it gives CASSPLAVYNQPQHF.

The rearrangement joins TRBV14 to TRBJ1-3, with D possibly matching TRBD1 (5 bases). This CDR3 contains 14 residues. With 1 base removed from V and 8 bases from J, the gap between germline ends came to 12 bases. Germline V CDR1 and CDR2: SGHDN, FVKESK. This CDR3 is CASSQAAGGYTIYF. The CDR3 nucleotides read TGTGCCAGCAGCCAAGCGGCGGGGGGATACACCATATATTTT.

This chain links TRBV9 with TRBJ2-7; TRBD1 agrees at 9 bases. Germline V gene lookup returns CDR1 SGDLS and CDR2 YYNGEE. The CDR3 consists of 15 residues. J lost 5 bases, V lost 0 bases, and 6 bases had no gene match. CDR3 loop: CASSVGGQGIHEQYF. In DNA, the CDR3 is TGTGCCAGCAGCGTAGGGGGACAGGGTATTCACGAGCAGTACTTC.